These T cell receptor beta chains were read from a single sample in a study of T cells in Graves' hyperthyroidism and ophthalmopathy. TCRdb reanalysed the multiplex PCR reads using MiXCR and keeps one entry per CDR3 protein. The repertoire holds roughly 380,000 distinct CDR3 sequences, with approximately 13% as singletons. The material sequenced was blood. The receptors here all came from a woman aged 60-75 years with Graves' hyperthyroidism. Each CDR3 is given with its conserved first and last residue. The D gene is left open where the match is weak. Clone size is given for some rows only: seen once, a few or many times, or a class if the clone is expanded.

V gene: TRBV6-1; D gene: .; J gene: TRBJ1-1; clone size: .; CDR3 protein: CASSVWQLNTEAFF; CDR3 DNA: TGTGCCAGCAGTGTGTGGCAGCTAAACACTGAAGCTTTCTTT
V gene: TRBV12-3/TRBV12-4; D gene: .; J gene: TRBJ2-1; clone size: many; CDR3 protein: CASSPYAGNYNEQFF; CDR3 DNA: TGTGCCAGCAGTCCCTATGCGGGCAACTACAATGAGCAGTTCTTC
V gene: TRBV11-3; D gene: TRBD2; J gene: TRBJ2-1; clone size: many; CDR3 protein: CASSPRLAIPNEQFF; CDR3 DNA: TGTGCCAGCAGCCCAAGACTAGCTATCCCCAATGAGCAGTTCTTC
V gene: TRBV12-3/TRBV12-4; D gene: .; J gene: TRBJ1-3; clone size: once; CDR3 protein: CASQSAPTIYF; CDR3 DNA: TGTGCCAGCCAGTCCGCCCCCACCATATATTTT
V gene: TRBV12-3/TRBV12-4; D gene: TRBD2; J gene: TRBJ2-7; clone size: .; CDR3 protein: CASSLRLAGSSYEQYF; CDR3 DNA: TGTGCCAGCAGTTTGCGACTAGCGGGGTCCTCCTACGAGCAGTACTTC
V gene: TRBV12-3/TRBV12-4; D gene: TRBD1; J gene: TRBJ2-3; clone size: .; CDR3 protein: CASRSTGGGDTQYF; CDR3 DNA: TGTGCCAGCAGGTCGACAGGGGGAGGAGATACGCAGTATTTT
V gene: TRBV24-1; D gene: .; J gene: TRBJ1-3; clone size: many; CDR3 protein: CATSDSREGETGNTIYF; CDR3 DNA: TGTGCCACCAGTGATTCACGAGAGGGCGAGACTGGAAACACCATATATTTT
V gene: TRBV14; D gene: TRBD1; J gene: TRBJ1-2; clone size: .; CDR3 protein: CASSQRTGWGGYTF; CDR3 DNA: TGTGCCAGCAGCCAGAGGACAGGATGGGGAGGCTACACCTTC
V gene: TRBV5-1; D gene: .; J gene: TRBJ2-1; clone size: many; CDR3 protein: CASSYGGNSYNEQFF; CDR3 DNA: TGCGCCAGCAGCTACGGCGGGAACTCCTACAATGAGCAGTTCTTC
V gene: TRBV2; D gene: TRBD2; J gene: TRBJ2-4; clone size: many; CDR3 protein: CASSEAQREWSKNIQYF; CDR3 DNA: TGTGCCAGCAGTGAAGCGCAGCGGGAGTGGAGCAAAAACATTCAGTACTTC
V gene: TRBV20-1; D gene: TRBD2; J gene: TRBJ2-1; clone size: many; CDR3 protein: CSAGRDEQFF; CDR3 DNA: TGCAGTGCCGGGAGGGATGAGCAGTTCTTC
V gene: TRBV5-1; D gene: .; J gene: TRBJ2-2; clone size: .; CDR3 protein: CASSFNGRANTGELFF; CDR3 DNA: TGCGCCAGCAGCTTCAACGGGAGAGCTAACACCGGGGAGCTGTTTTTT
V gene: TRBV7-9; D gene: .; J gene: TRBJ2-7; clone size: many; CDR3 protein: CASSAGSYEQYF; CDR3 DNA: TGTGCCAGCAGCGCAGGTTCCTACGAGCAGTACTTC
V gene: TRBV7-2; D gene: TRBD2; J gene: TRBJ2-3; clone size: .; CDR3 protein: CASSIAGVADTQYF; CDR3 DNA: TGTGCCAGCTCCATAGCGGGAGTTGCAGATACGCAGTATTTT
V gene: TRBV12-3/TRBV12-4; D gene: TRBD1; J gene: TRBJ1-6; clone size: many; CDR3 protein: CASSRTGRTLHF; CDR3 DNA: TGTGCCAGCAGTCGGACAGGGAGGACCCTCCACTTT
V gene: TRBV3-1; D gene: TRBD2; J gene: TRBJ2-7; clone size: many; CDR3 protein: CASSPPGTSGSYEQYF; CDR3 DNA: TGTGCCAGCAGCCCCCCGGGGACTAGCGGGAGTTACGAGCAGTACTTC
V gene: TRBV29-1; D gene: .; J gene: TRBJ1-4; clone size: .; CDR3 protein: CSVERRSVGEKLFF; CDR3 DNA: TGCAGCGTTGAACGGAGGTCTGTGGGTGAAAAACTGTTTTTT
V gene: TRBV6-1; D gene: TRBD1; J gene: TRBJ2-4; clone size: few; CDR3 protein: CASTDTGGANIQYF; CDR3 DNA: TGTGCCAGCACCGACACAGGGGGCGCCAACATTCAGTACTTC
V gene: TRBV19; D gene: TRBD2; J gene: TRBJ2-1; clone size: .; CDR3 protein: CASSPLSGNYNEQFF; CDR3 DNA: TGTGCCAGTAGTCCCCTCAGCGGGAACTACAATGAGCAGTTCTTC
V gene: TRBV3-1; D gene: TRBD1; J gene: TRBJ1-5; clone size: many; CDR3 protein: CASSQGTGWQPQHF; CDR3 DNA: TGTGCCAGCAGCCAAGGGACAGGGTGGCAGCCCCAGCATTTT
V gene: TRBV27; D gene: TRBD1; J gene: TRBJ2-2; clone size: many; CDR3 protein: CASSLGQGVTGELFF; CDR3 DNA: TGTGCCAGCAGTTTAGGGCAGGGGGTCACCGGGGAGCTGTTTTTT
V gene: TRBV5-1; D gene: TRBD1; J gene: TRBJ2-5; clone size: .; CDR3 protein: CASSAGDRGETQYF; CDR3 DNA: TGTGCCAGCAGCGCGGGGGACAGGGGAGAGACCCAGTACTTC
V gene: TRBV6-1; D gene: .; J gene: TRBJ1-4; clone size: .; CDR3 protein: CASNRVTNEKLFF; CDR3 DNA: TGTGCCAGCAACAGAGTAACTAATGAAAAACTGTTTTTT
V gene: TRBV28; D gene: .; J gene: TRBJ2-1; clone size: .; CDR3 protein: CASSLWDKLNEQFF; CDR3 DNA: TGTGCCAGCAGTTTATGGGACAAACTCAATGAGCAGTTCTTC
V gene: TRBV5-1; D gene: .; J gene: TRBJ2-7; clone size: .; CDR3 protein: CASRSTAVSYEQYF; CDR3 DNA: TGCGCCAGCAGGAGTACGGCAGTCTCCTACGAGCAGTACTTC
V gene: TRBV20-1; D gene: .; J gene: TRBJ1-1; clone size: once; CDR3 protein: CSADVGWAEAFF; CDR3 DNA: TGCAGTGCTGACGTGGGGTGGGCTGAAGCTTTCTTT